The 23 T cell receptor beta chains given below trace back to one sample, sequenced in a study of beta chain features in type 1 diabetes. Reverse transcription of all isolated RNA meant that expressed TCRB transcripts were sequenced. Measured with immunoSEQ multiplex PCR; TCRdb has only the in-frame clones, and not every one. The sample carries roughly 150,000 clones, roughly 11% recorded once. The sequencing input was central memory CD4+ T cells from blood. The origin of the receptors is a man between 18 and 29 years old in good health.

The rearrangement uses TRBV9 and TRBJ2-3; 8 nucleotides align to TRBD2. After removal of 2 bases from V and 1 base from J, the junction contained 3 bases not matched to a gene. CDR1 SGDLS and CDR2 YYNGEE come from the germline V gene. The CDR3 length is 15 residues. DNA for the CDR3: TGTGCCAGCAGCGTGGGACTAGAGCGCACAGATACGCAGTATTTT. Protein product: CASSVGLERTDTQYF.

This clone was counted a few times. V usage is TRBV29-1 and J usage is TRBJ1-1; no reliable D call. Deletions cut 5 bases from V and 0 bases from J, with 10 bases between. The CDR3 length is 13 residues. Germline-derived CDR1 and CDR2 are SQVTM and ANQGSEA. The CDR3 nucleotides read TGCAGCGTTCCTGGGCCGTTGAACACTGAAGCTTTCTTT. Protein product: CSVPGPLNTEAFF.

In DNA form, the CDR3 reads TGTGCCAGCAGTACTCCACAAGGACGGGAAAAACTGTTTTTT. Translation gives CASSTPQGREKLFF. The rearrangement joins TRBV28 to TRBJ1-4; no clear D gene. Germline values: CDR1 MDHEN, CDR2 SYDVKM. Trimming left V 5 bases short and J 8 bases short, with 15 bases between. The length of the CDR3 is 14 residues.

The table lists this clone with a few counts. The chain recombines TRBV6-5 with TRBJ2-1; TRBD2 matches 11 bases. The V gene end was trimmed by 6 bases and the J gene end by 6 bases; junction bases not matched to a gene: 7. There are 15 residues in the CDR3. Germline assignment: CDR1 MNHEY and CDR2 SVGAGI. This CDR3 is CASRISGGASNEQFF. The CDR3 nucleotides read TGTGCCAGCAGAATTAGCGGGGGGGCCAGCAATGAGCAGTTCTTC.

This clone was picked up a small number of times. The gene calls are TRBV28 and TRBJ1-2, with TRBD1 as a possible D gene (6 bases). Germline CDR1 is MDHEN and CDR2 is SYDVKM. V shed 1 base and J shed 3 bases, with 12 bases lying between them. The CDR3 has 15 residues. Here the CDR3 DNA reads TGTGCCAGCAGTTTATTAATACAGGGTGACTATGGCTACACCTTC. This codes for CASSLLIQGDYGYTF.

This clone has just a few counts. J is TRBJ1-1 and V is TRBV11-1; 7 bases match TRBD1. CDR3 length: 14 residues. Germline V lookup: CDR1 SGHAT, CDR2 FQDESV (reference sequence). J lost 4 bases, V lost 5 bases, and 7 bases had no gene match. In nucleotides, the CDR3 is TGTGCCAGCAGCACCCGACAGGGAAGCACTGAAGCTTTCTTT. It is translated as CASSTRQGSTEAFF.

This chain joins TRBV7-2 and TRBJ2-3; D possibly corresponds to TRBD2 (5 bases). Trimming left V 5 bases short and J 5 bases short, with 11 bases between. Germline V lookup: CDR1 SGHTA, CDR2 FQGNSA. This CDR3 is built from 13 residues. This chain's CDR3 is CASSVGRGDTQYF. The DNA of the CDR3 is TGTGCCAGCAGCGTTGGGAGAGGAGATACGCAGTATTTT. The entire variable domain, with the rest obtained from reference TRBV7-2 and TRBJ2-3, is as follows: GAGVSQSPSNKVTEKGKDVELRCDPISGHTALYWYRQSLGQGLEFLIYFQGNSAPDKSGLPSDRFSAERTGGSVSTLTIQRTQQEDSAVYLCASSVGRGDTQYFGPGTRLTVL.

This clone was seen a handful of times. This chain connects TRBV29-1 to TRBJ2-2; 9 bases map to TRBD1. The CDR3 consists of 14 residues. The germline gives CDR1 SQVTM, CDR2 ANQGSEA. J lost 3 bases, V lost 6 bases, and 5 bases had no gene match. The CDR3 protein is CSVRTGADTGELFF. The CDR3 DNA sequence: TGCAGCGTCCGGACAGGGGCGGACACCGGGGAGCTGTTTTTT.

This clone was counted many times. This sample includes further DNA sequences coding for the same CDR3. The chain links TRBV18 to TRBJ2-7; D is undetermined. Germline CDR1 reads KGHSH; CDR2 reads LQKENI. The V end was cut by 3 bases, the J end by 2 bases, with 2 bases between. This CDR3 has 11 amino acids. CDR3 in DNA: TGTGCCAGCTCACCGGCCTACGAGCAGTACTTC. Its translation is CASSPAYEQYF.

The sample holds a few counts of this clone. V gene TRBV9 combines with J gene TRBJ2-5; TRBD1 agrees at 11 bases. Germline V lookup: CDR1 SGDLS, CDR2 YYNGEE. The CDR3 loop spans 19 amino acids. The ends lost 2 bases at V and 5 bases at J; junction bases unmatched: 17. CDR3 sequence: CASSVSDRGQPYYWETQYF. The CDR3 DNA reads as TGTGCCAGCAGCGTCTCGGACAGGGGGCAGCCCTATTATTGGGAGACCCAGTACTTC.

In the case of this clone: A read error may account for a junction end that differs from germline. Here the CDR3 reads CASSPRLNTEAFF. The CDR3 coding sequence is TGTGCTAGCAGCCCCAGACTGAACACTGAAGCTTTCTTT. The V gene is TRBV7-7, the J gene TRBJ1-1; D call uncertain. This CDR3 comprises 13 residues. Germline-derived CDR1 and CDR2 are SSHAT and FNYEAQ (reference sequence). The whole variable domain, remainder taken from reference TRBV7-7 and TRBJ1-1, is GAGVSQSPRYKVTKRGQDVTLRCDPISSHATLYWYQQALGQGPEFLTYFNYEAQPDKSGLPSDRFSAERPEGSISTLTIQRTEQRDSAMYRCASSPRLNTEAFFGQGTRLTVV.

This chain joins TRBV6-5 and TRBJ2-3, with D hard to call. Germline V gives CDR1 MNHEY, CDR2 SVGAGI. The length of the CDR3 is 15 residues. Trimming took 4 bases from V and 2 from J, leaving 13 bases between them. Here the CDR3 reads CASSWAAPFTDTQYF. In nucleotides, the CDR3 is TGTGCCAGCAGTTGGGCCGCCCCCTTCACAGATACGCAGTATTTT.

The chain joins TRBV5-1 to TRBJ2-3; 9 nucleotides line up with TRBD2. CDR3 length equals 16 residues. With 0 bases clipped from V and 1 base from J, the junction kept 3 bases outside the gene matches. CDR1 and CDR2 from the germline V gene are SGHRS and YFSETQ. CDR3 nucleotides: TGCGCCAGCAGCTTGGGGACTAGCGTTCGCACAGATACGCAGTATTTT. Protein sequence: CASSLGTSVRTDTQYF.

This clone has a handful of counts. The chain employs TRBV4-3 and TRBJ2-7; D may correspond to TRBD1 or TRBD2 (6 bases each). V lost 0 bases and J lost 6, with 15 bases in between. The CDR3 has 15 residues. CDR1 and CDR2 from the germline V gene are LGHNA and YSLEER. The CDR3 reads CASSQERGGSAEQYF. CDR3 bases: TGCGCCAGCAGCCAAGAACGAGGGGGGTCGGCCGAGCAGTACTTC.

This clone was seen more than once but under ten times. In DNA, the CDR3 is TGTGCCAGCAGCTTAGAGGTAGGGACGGTTCAGCCCCAGCATTTT. Residues: CASSLEVGTVQPQHF. The V gene is TRBV7-2, the J gene TRBJ1-5; D may be TRBD1 (5 bases). Trimming shortened V by 1 base and J by 6 bases, and 13 bases separated the two germline ends. CDR1 SGHTA and CDR2 FQGNSA come from the germline V gene. The CDR3 length is 15 residues.

In this sample, this clone turned up a few times. The rearrangement joins TRBV7-8 to TRBJ2-4; TRBD2 is a possible D gene (5 bases). The germline V gene has CDR1 SGHVS and CDR2 FQNEAQ. This CDR3 spans 16 amino acids. Trimming took off 6 bases at V and 0 bases at J, with 15 bases between the two ends. This CDR3 reads CASSSEGALAKNIQYF. CDR3 DNA sequence: TGTGCCAGCAGTTCCGAGGGAGCGTTAGCCAAAAACATTCAGTACTTC.

The chain has TRBV15 and TRBJ1-2, with D uncertain. This CDR3 has 15 amino acids. Germline-derived CDR1 and CDR2 are LNHNV and YYDKDF (reference sequence). Trimming removed 0 bases from V and 8 bases from J, with 16 bases in between. The CDR3 DNA follows: TGTGCCACCAGCAGAGACCCGCGGGGAACGAGCGGCTACACCTTC. It yields the protein CATSRDPRGTSGYTF.

This clone was counted ten times or more. The V gene is TRBV15, the J gene TRBJ2-7; D is tentatively TRBD1 or TRBD2 (6 bases each). CDR1 and CDR2 from the germline V gene are LNHNV and YYDKDF (reference sequence). This CDR3 spans 15 amino acids. The V gene lost 1 base and the J gene lost 5 bases, with 15 bases spanning the gap. Written as DNA, the CDR3 is TGTGCCACCAGCAGAGCGGGGGCGACGGGGCACGAGCAGTACTTC. Translation gives CATSRAGATGHEQYF.

This clone was recorded a few times. The chain uses TRBV11-2 and TRBJ2-7; no clear D. V shed 5 bases and J shed 6 bases, with 5 bases lying between them. The germline V gene has CDR1 SGHAT and CDR2 FQNNGV. CDR3 length: 10 residues. The CDR3 DNA reads TGTGCCAGCAGCCATGGCGAGCAGTACTTC. Encoded protein: CASSHGEQYF.

The CDR3 region is CASSPPLWGAEAFF. For the CDR3, the DNA is TGTGCCAGCTCACCACCACTCTGGGGTGCTGAAGCTTTCTTT. V is TRBV18 and J is TRBJ1-1, with D uncertain. CDR1 is KGHSH and CDR2 is LQKENI in the germline V gene. The CDR3 extends over 14 amino acids. V lost 0 bases and J 6 bases, leaving 11 bases between the germline ends.

Only a few counts were recorded for this clone. The rearrangement joins TRBV7-3 to TRBJ2-3, with 12 bases that match TRBD2. V dropped 4 bases and J dropped 2; count of bases not matched to a gene: 4. The CDR3 length is 16 residues. The V gene's germline CDR1 is SGHTA and CDR2 FQGTGA. In DNA, the CDR3 is TGTGCCAGCAGCTCCTCTAGCGGGAGGGCCACAGATACGCAGTATTTT. Amino acid sequence: CASSSSSGRATDTQYF.

This clone was found a few times. This chain links TRBV28 with TRBJ1-2; the match to TRBD1 covers 7 bases. With V trimmed by 8 bases and J by 10 bases, 16 bases remained unmatched. Germline CDR1 reads MDHEN; CDR2 reads SYDVKM. The CDR3 consists of 14 residues. The CDR3 bases are TGTGCCAGCGGCCTACCGGGACAGAGGGACTCCTACACCTTC. It specifies CASGLPGQRDSYTF.

This clone was recorded a few times. The V and J genes are TRBV29-1 and TRBJ2-7; the D call may be TRBD1 or TRBD2 (5 bases each). Trimming shortened V by 4 bases and J by 2 bases, and 9 bases separated the two germline ends. Germline-derived CDR1 and CDR2 are SQVTM and ANQGSEA. CDR3 size: 12 residues. Here the CDR3 DNA reads TGCAGCGTTGGTAGGGGAGCCTACGAGCAGTACTTC. This encodes CSVGRGAYEQYF.